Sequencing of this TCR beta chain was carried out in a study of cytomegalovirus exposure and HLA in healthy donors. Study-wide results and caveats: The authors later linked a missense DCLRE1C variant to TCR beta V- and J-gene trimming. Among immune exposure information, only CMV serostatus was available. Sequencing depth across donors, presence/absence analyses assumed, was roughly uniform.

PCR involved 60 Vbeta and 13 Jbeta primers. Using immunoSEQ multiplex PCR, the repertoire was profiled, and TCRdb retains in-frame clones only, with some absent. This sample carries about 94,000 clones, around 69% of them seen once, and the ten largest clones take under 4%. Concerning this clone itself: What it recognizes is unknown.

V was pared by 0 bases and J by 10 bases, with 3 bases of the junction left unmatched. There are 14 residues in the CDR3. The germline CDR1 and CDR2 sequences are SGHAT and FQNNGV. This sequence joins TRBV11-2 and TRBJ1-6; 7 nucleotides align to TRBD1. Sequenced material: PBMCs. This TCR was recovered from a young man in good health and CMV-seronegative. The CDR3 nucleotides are TGTGCCAGCAGCTTAGATCCGGGACAGTCACCCCTCCACTTT. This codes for CASSLDPGQSPLHF.